This TCR beta chain was profiled in a study of synovial regulatory T cells in juvenile arthritis (dated by TCRdb to the mid-2010s). About the study as a whole: Of the sequenced patients, a few were therapy-naive, one was treated with methotrexate plus infliximab, six were treated with methotrexate, and one lacked treatment information. TCRbeta CDR3 repertoires of blood iaTreg cells, other blood Treg cells and synovial fluid Treg cells from matched patient samples were compared in the study. Effector T cell subsets from the study cohort were also sequenced for comparisons, but the Treg dataset by itself includes only blood Treg cells and synovial fluid Treg cells. The TCR repertoire comparisons covered Treg and Teff subsets from some ten JIA patients with active disease.

iaTreg cells were defined as HLA-DR+ Treg cells, were more frequent in NO ID patients than in ID patients at Tend, and were hypothesised to expand during inflammation. TCR repertoires were obtained from around 11 juvenile idiopathic arthritis patients with active disease who had not reached inactive disease, of whom 3 were polyarticular and 8 were oligoarticular. The median age of the TCR-sequenced patients was under 13 years (range roughly 2.1-22.9), and their median disease duration was around seven years (range 0.2-19.1). Samples for TCR repertoire analysis came from two centres in Italy. Peripheral blood mononuclear cells were separated using a Histopaque-1077 density gradient and frozen in roughly 90% FCS with about 10% DMSO. Measured from the cysteine to the phenylalanine, the CDR3 is 17 residues long. No DNA is recorded. The CDR1 and CDR2 encoded by the germline V gene (reference sequence) are SGHNT and YYREEE.

Comments on this clone: Its binding antigen is unknown.

Summary of the overall study and its limitations: Across patients, iaTreg TCR repertoires were largely private and overlapped partially with synovial Teff repertoires and blood CPL repertoires. Lower TCR diversity was observed in blood iaTreg cells than in other blood Treg cells, consistent with antigen-driven expansion. Synovial Treg cells shared more CDR3 sequences with iaTreg cells than with other blood Treg cells; Chao-Jaccard similarity confirmed closer relation.

Libraries were made using the immunoSEQ multiplex PCR assay. TCRbeta CDR3 sequencing was carried out by Adaptive Biotechnologies. Per the authors' processing: To assess repertoire similarity, the researchers used the Chao-modified Jaccard index along with median clonotype overlap taken from 200 random subsamples at equal sample size. The similarity analyses were based on either productive nucleotide sequences or amino acid sequences translated in silico. To compare repertoires, the researchers applied hierarchical clustering with single linkage as well as t-SNE, based on Chao-modified Jaccard distances. Repertoire diversity was assessed with the Renyi index over a range of alpha values after the sample sizes were normalised. TCRdb took this table from immuneACCESS and kept in-frame rearrangements with V and J called. Such tables lack part of the clones; where checked against another copy, unresolved V genes explain under half of the gap, and the rest is unexplained. V and J calls and clone size are as listed in that table; D and trimming were resolved from the DNA. The table for this sample lists roughly 9,900 clones. 1.5% to 2% of the sample lies in the top ten.

The rearrangement combines TRBV5-4 with TRBJ1-2; TCRdb indicates TRBD1, and absent DNA this call remains unverified. The TCR comes from a donor younger than 35 with juvenile idiopathic arthritis. The sample comprised Treg cells from blood. This sample's cell subset or site label indicates: HLA-DR+ inflammation-associated blood Treg cells. The CDR3 protein is CASAYWAGGPTDHGYTF.